This passage covers 25 T cell receptor beta chains from one sample sequenced in a study of shared clonotypes between healthy human individuals. The repertoire was sequenced with immunoSEQ multiplex PCR; TCRdb's copy has only in-frame clones and lacks some. The table shows a few hundred thousand clones, with 87% occurring only once. The sequenced material came from memory CD8+ T cells sorted from blood. As for subset: CD45RO+ cells pooled with CCR7-negative TemRA cells. These receptors were taken from a man aged 18 to 30 in good health.

This clone occurred once. This chain links TRBV5-5 with TRBJ2-7; 7 bases are shared with TRBD2. With V trimmed by 6 bases and J by 3 bases, 9 bases remained unmatched. This CDR3 has 14 residues. Germline assignment: CDR1 SGHKS and CDR2 YYEKEE (reference sequence). CDR3 in amino acids: CASTLSGKFYEQYF. DNA for the CDR3: TGTGCCAGCACCCTCAGCGGGAAGTTCTACGAGCAGTACTTC. Combining the CDR3 with reference TRBV5-5 and TRBJ2-7 gives the whole variable domain DAGVTQSPTHLIKTRGQQVTLRCSPISGHKSVSWYQQVLGQGPQFIFQYYEKEERGRGNFPDRFSARQFPNYSSELNVNALLLGDSALYLCASTLSGKFYEQYFGPGTRLTVT.

V is TRBV28 and J is TRBJ2-7, with 7 nucleotides matching TRBD1. Looked up from germline, CDR1 is MDHEN and CDR2 is SYDVKM. With V trimmed by 6 bases and J by 0 bases, 5 bases remained unmatched. The CDR3 spans 14 residues. The CDR3 nucleotides are TGTGCCAGCAGCCGAACAGGGGCCTCCTACGAGCAGTACTTC. Translating it yields CASSRTGASYEQYF. The full variable domain, with the rest looked up from reference TRBV28 and TRBJ2-7, is DVKVTQSSRYLVKRTGEKVFLECVQDMDHENMFWYRQDPGLGLRLIYFSYDVKMKEKGDIPEGYSVSREKKERFSLILESASTNQTSMYLCASSRTGASYEQYFGPGTRLTVT.

The chain is built from TRBV5-5 and TRBJ2-7, with TRBD1 identical over 9 bases. V shed 5 bases, J shed 2 bases, and the junction held 5 bases outside the gene matches. The CDR3 has 14 amino acids. CDR1 and CDR2 from the germline V gene are SGHKS and YYEKEE (reference sequence). CDR3 coding DNA: TGTGCCAGCAGAGTGACAGGGGGACCCTACGAGCAGTACTTC. Protein product: CASRVTGGPYEQYF.

The CDR3 DNA follows: TGTGCCAGCAGCTTAGATGTACTACCGAACACCGGGGAGCTGTTTTTT. Amino acids: CASSLDVLPNTGELFF. This chain connects TRBV11-2 to TRBJ2-2; D gene uncertain. V was trimmed by 0 bases and J by 0 bases, leaving 8 bases between them. From germline, CDR1 is SGHAT and CDR2 FQNNGV. The CDR3 covers 16 residues.

The chain couples TRBV27 to TRBJ2-1; TRBD1 matches 8 bases. The germline V gene encodes CDR1 MNHEY and CDR2 SMNVEV (reference sequence). The junction had 8 bases not matched to a gene; V was cut back by 1 base and J by 9 bases. CDR3 length: 15 residues. CDR3 residues: CASSLLSRDRSEQFF. The CDR3 DNA sequence: TGTGCCAGCAGTTTATTGTCCCGGGACAGGAGTGAGCAGTTCTTC.

CDR3 sequence reads: CASSLGERGSSYNEQFF. In nucleotides, the CDR3 is TGCGCCAGCAGCTTGGGAGAGCGGGGGAGCTCCTACAATGAGCAGTTCTTC. The chain is built from TRBV5-1 and TRBJ2-1, with 8 bases lining up with TRBD2. The germline CDR1 and CDR2 sequences are SGHRS and YFSETQ. The J segment lost 0 bases and the V segment lost 0 bases, leaving 5 bases of the junction unmatched. The CDR3 consists of 17 residues. The full variable domain, completed using reference TRBV5-1 and TRBJ2-1, is KAGVTQTPRYLIKTRGQQVTLSCSPISGHRSVSWYQQTPGQGLQFLFEYFSETQRNKGNFPGRFSGRQFSNSRSEMNVSTLELGDSALYLCASSLGERGSSYNEQFFGPGTRLTVL.

The V gene is TRBV5-8, the J gene TRBJ1-5; D is uncertain. The CDR3 is 14 residues long. Per the germline V gene, CDR1 is SGHTS and CDR2 is YDEGEE. Between the trimmed V and J ends, which lost 0 bases and 6 bases, there was a span of 10 bases. Here the CDR3 reads CASSLGRSLQPQHF. The DNA for the CDR3 is TGTGCCAGCAGCTTGGGACGTTCTCTTCAGCCCCAGCATTTT.

The chain joins TRBV5-6 to TRBJ1-2; 7 nucleotides line up with TRBD1. J lost 5 bases, V lost 0 bases, and 10 bases had no gene match. This CDR3 contains 16 residues. Germline-derived CDR1 and CDR2 are SGHDT and YYEEEE. Here the CDR3 reads CASSLATGAVVYGYTF. The DNA for the CDR3 is TGTGCCAGCAGCTTGGCCACAGGGGCTGTGGTGTATGGCTACACCTTC. The full variable domain, with the rest looked up from reference TRBV5-6 and TRBJ1-2, is DAGVTQSPTHLIKTRGQQVTLRCSPKSGHDTVSWYQQALGQGPQFIFQYYEEEERQRGNFPDRFSGHQFPNYSSELNVNALLLGDSALYLCASSLATGAVVYGYTFGSGTRLTVV.

The chain joins TRBV7-9 to TRBJ1-2; D gene uncertain. V lost 3 bases and J 2 bases, leaving 7 bases between the germline ends. From germline, CDR1 is SEHNR and CDR2 FQNEAQ (reference sequence). The CDR3 is 13 residues long. In DNA, the CDR3 is TGTGCCAGCAGCTTGGGAATGAACTATGGCTACACCTTC. Its translation: CASSLGMNYGYTF.

The genes are TRBV6-5 and TRBJ2-3, with unresolved D. Germline-derived CDR1 and CDR2 are MNHEY and SVGAGI. The germline V and J ends were trimmed by 2 bases and 2 bases, with 11 bases remaining between them. CDR3 length equals 15 residues. The CDR3 here is CASSYVAEHTDTQYF. CDR3 coding DNA: TGTGCCAGCAGTTACGTGGCGGAGCACACAGATACGCAGTATTTT.

The gene calls are TRBV7-8 and TRBJ2-7; D is perhaps TRBD2 (6 bases). Germline V CDR1 and CDR2: SGHVS, FQNEAQ. The germline V and J ends were trimmed by 3 bases and 2 bases, with 14 bases remaining between them. There are 15 residues in the CDR3. The CDR3 sequence is CASSLAWRGTYEQYF. The CDR3 region has the DNA TGTGCCAGCAGCTTGGCATGGAGGGGAACCTACGAGCAGTACTTC.

The genes are TRBV5-1 and TRBJ2-7, with D possibly TRBD1 on 5 matching bases. V was shortened by 6 bases and J by 1 base, with 17 bases between the two germline ends. The length of the CDR3 is 15 residues. Germline assignment: CDR1 SGHRS and CDR2 YFSETQ. The CDR3 loop is CASNPQGSLSYEQYF. In DNA form, the CDR3 reads TGCGCCAGCAATCCTCAGGGCTCACTATCCTACGAGCAGTACTTC.

The chain links TRBV12-5 to TRBJ1-2; maybe TRBD1 (6 bases). V shed 7 bases and J shed 8 bases, with 17 bases lying between them. The V gene's germline CDR1 is LGHNT and CDR2 FRNRAP. The CDR3 contains 13 residues. The CDR3 region has the DNA TGTGCTAGTGCCCTGGACAGTTGGTCCGGCTACACCTTC. This encodes CASALDSWSGYTF.

The chain has TRBV19 and TRBJ2-5; a possible D gene is TRBD2 (6 bases). Germline CDR1 is LNHDA and CDR2 is SQIVND (reference sequence). Between the trimmed V and J ends, which lost 3 bases and 5 bases, there was a span of 19 bases. The CDR3 covers 16 residues. CDR3 in DNA: TGTGCCAGTAGTATTAAACTAGCCGTGAGTGATGAGACCCAGTACTTC. It encodes CASSIKLAVSDETQYF.

The CDR3, as DNA: TGCGCCAGCAGCCAAGGGTTCATGGGGTATAACTACGAGCAGTACTTC. It specifies CASSQGFMGYNYEQYF. The chain links TRBV4-1 to TRBJ2-7, with D unresolved. The CDR3 has 16 amino acids. The ends were cut back, 1 base at V and 3 bases at J, with 16 bases in the middle. Germline assignment: CDR1 MGHRA and CDR2 YSYEKL.

For the CDR3, the DNA is TGTGCCAGCAGCGTATATACAGGCCCTAGCACAGATACGCAGTATTTT. It is translated as CASSVYTGPSTDTQYF. This rearrangement joins TRBV9 to TRBJ2-3, with D perhaps matching TRBD1 (5 bases). The germline gives CDR1 SGDLS, CDR2 YYNGEE. V lost 1 base, J lost 0 bases, and 12 bases lay in between. The CDR3 consists of 16 residues. Together with reference TRBV9 and TRBJ2-3, the CDR3 gives the full variable domain: DSGVTQTPKHLITATGQRVTLRCSPRSGDLSVYWYQQSLDQGLQFLIQYYNGEERAKGNILERFSAQQFPDLHSELNLSSLELGDSALYFCASSVYTGPSTDTQYFGPGTRLTVL.

The gene calls are TRBV20-1 and TRBJ1-6; 7 nucleotides match TRBD1. J gave up 15 bases and V 5 bases, and 7 bases lay outside the gene matches. The CDR3 spans 11 residues. Germline assignment: CDR1 DFQATT and CDR2 SNEGSKA (reference sequence). This CDR3 is CSAQTGSILHF. The CDR3 bases are TGCAGTGCTCAGACAGGGTCAATCCTCCACTTT.

V and J are TRBV5-1 and TRBJ1-1; TRBD1 is a possible D gene (5 bases). Germline V lookup: CDR1 SGHRS, CDR2 YFSETQ. The CDR3 loop spans 14 amino acids. Trimming removed 5 bases at V and 0 bases at J, with 11 bases between. As DNA, the CDR3 is TGCGCCAGCAGTCCCAGGGCCATGAACACTGAAGCTTTCTTT. It specifies CASSPRAMNTEAFF.

The J gene is TRBJ2-2, the V gene TRBV5-6; D unresolved. The CDR3 runs 13 residues. V dropped 1 base and J dropped 4 bases, with 5 bases sitting between them. Germline CDR1 and CDR2: SGHDT and YYEEEE. The CDR3 reads CASSLNPTGELFF. CDR3 sequence (DNA): TGTGCCAGCAGCTTGAATCCCACCGGGGAGCTGTTTTTT.

The V call is TRBV27, the J call TRBJ2-1, with D hard to call. V was clipped by 3 bases and J by 6 bases, with 3 bases between them. The CDR3 covers 11 residues. CDR1 and CDR2 (germline): MNHEY, SMNVEV (reference sequence). The CDR3 sequence is CASSFANEQFF. The DNA of the CDR3 is TGTGCCAGCAGTTTCGCCAATGAGCAGTTCTTC.

The V gene is TRBV15, the J gene TRBJ1-4; the D gene is possibly TRBD1 (5 bases). CDR3 length: 16 amino acids. V was cut by 2 bases and J by 4 bases, with 14 bases left in between. Germline assignment: CDR1 LNHNV and CDR2 YYDKDF (reference sequence). The CDR3 sequence is CATSRSGEGDNEKLFF. For the CDR3, the DNA is TGTGCCACCAGCAGATCGGGGGAAGGGGATAATGAAAAACTGTTTTTT.

This clone was detected ten times or more. The rearrangement links TRBV5-4 to TRBJ2-7; 9 bases map to TRBD1. V dropped 5 bases and J dropped 6; count of bases not matched to a gene: 12. Germline V gene data show CDR1 as SGHNT and CDR2 as YYREEE (reference sequence). This CDR3 contains 15 residues. CDR3 bases: TGTGCCAGCAGTCCCGGGACAGGGATCCTTACCGAGCAGTACTTC. This codes for CASSPGTGILTEQYF. The full variable domain, completed using reference TRBV5-4 and TRBJ2-7, is ETGVTQSPTHLIKTRGQQVTLRCSSQSGHNTVSWYQQALGQGPQFIFQYYREEENGRGNFPPRFSGLQFPNYSSELNVNALELDDSALYLCASSPGTGILTEQYFGPGTRLTVT.

This chain uses TRBV9 with TRBJ2-3; D may be TRBD1 or TRBD2 (5 bases each). The V and J ends lost 1 base and 2 bases respectively, with 11 bases between them. Germline lookup yields CDR1 SGDLS and CDR2 YYNGEE. This CDR3 region has 15 residues. The CDR3 loop is CASSVSSGTTDTQYF. DNA of the CDR3: TGTGCCAGCAGCGTAAGTTCCGGGACCACAGATACGCAGTATTTT. Based on the CDR3 plus reference TRBV9 and TRBJ2-3, the full variable domain is DSGVTQTPKHLITATGQRVTLRCSPRSGDLSVYWYQQSLDQGLQFLIQYYNGEERAKGNILERFSAQQFPDLHSELNLSSLELGDSALYFCASSVSSGTTDTQYFGPGTRLTVL.

This clone was observed a handful of times. This rearrangement joins TRBV29-1 to TRBJ1-2; D gene ambiguous. Trimming stripped 5 bases from V and 4 bases from J, with 8 bases between. This CDR3 has 11 amino acids. Looked up from germline, CDR1 is SQVTM and CDR2 is ANQGSEA. CDR3 sequence (DNA): TGCAGCGTTCGGTCGTTCTATGGCTACACCTTC. This gives the protein CSVRSFYGYTF.

This chain links TRBV9 with TRBJ2-3; the D is unclear. V lost 0 bases, J lost 4 bases, and 12 bases lay in between. CDR3 length: 15 amino acids. Germline CDR1 reads SGDLS; CDR2 reads YYNGEE. CDR3 amino acids: CASSVVGSASDTQYF. CDR3 nucleotide sequence: TGTGCCAGCAGCGTAGTAGGTAGTGCTTCAGATACGCAGTATTTT.